A single sample gave rise to the 9 T cell receptor beta chains below, sequenced in a study of T and B cells in COVID-19 patients. Multiplex PCR with BIOMED2 TRB-A/B primer pools amplified TRB rearrangements. TCRdb independently ran MiXCR on the multiplex PCR reads; one entry per CDR3 protein. The data show roughly 8,000 distinct CDR3 sequences, with 25% to 35% seen just once and about 6.1% held by the top ten. TRB was amplified from around 250-500 ng of blood genomic DNA. Sequences were obtained from blood. The receptor source for this set is a human donor who had recovered from COVID-19.

The rearrangement links TRBV6-5 to TRBJ2-7; 14 nucleotides line up with TRBD2. Germline CDR1 and CDR2: MNHEY and SVGAGI. V trimming: 5 bases; J trimming: 3 bases; junction bases outside the gene matches: 3. This CDR3 is built from 15 residues. The CDR3 DNA reads TGTGCCAGCAGTCGGACTAGCGGGGGGTACTACGAGCAGTACGTC. Translation: CASSRTSGGYYEQYV.

This clonotype has just a few counts. V gene TRBV5-4 combines with J gene TRBJ1-1; D ambiguous. The CDR3 extends over 12 amino acids. Germline CDR1 SGHNT, CDR2 YYREEE (reference sequence). V dropped 0 bases and J dropped 7 bases, with 7 bases sitting between them. The CDR3 protein is CASSLVEGEAFF. Written as DNA, the CDR3 is TGTGCCAGCAGCTTGGTTGAGGGTGAAGCTTTCTTT.

This clonotype showed up just a few times. The genes are TRBV14 and TRBJ1-1; maybe TRBD1 (5 bases). Trimming took 4 bases from V and 2 from J, leaving 14 bases between them. The CDR3 has 15 residues. CDR1 and CDR2 from the germline V gene are SGHDN and FVKESK. CDR3 nucleotide sequence: TGTGCCAGCAGCCGGCAGGGTGCCCTCAACACTGAAGCTTTCTTT. Its translation: CASSRQGALNTEAFF.

J is TRBJ2-6 and V is TRBV7-9; 8 bases are a match to TRBD1. Looked up from germline, CDR1 is SEHNR and CDR2 is FQNEAQ (reference sequence). V shed 6 bases and J 4 bases; nucleotides not matched to a gene: 14. This CDR3 has 18 amino acids. The CDR3 DNA sequence: TGTGCCAGCAGTCTCTCCGGGACAGGCGGTCCCGGGGCCAACGTCCTGACTTTC. Translating gives CASSLSGTGGPGANVLTF.

This sequence joins TRBV7-6 and TRBJ2-7; the D is unclear. The CDR3 covers 13 residues. V shed 5 bases and J shed 4 bases, with 12 bases lying between them. The germline CDR1 and CDR2 sequences are SGHVS and FNYEAQ. CDR3 residues: CASSPAVGYEQYF. CDR3 DNA sequence: TGTGCCAGCAGCCCTGCCGTAGGGTACGAGCAGTACTTC. Based on the CDR3 plus reference TRBV7-6 and TRBJ2-7, the full variable domain is GAGVSQSPRYKVTKRGQDVALRCDPISGHVSLYWYRQALGQGPEFLTYFNYEAQQDKSGLPNDRFSAERPEGSISTLTIQRTEQRDSAMYRCASSPAVGYEQYFGPGTRLTVT.

The genes are TRBV4-1 and TRBJ2-1; 7 bases align to TRBD2. V was clipped by 4 bases and J by 3 bases; unmatched bases: 3. CDR1 is MGHRA, CDR2 YSYEKL, per germline. The CDR3 is 14 amino acids. The CDR3 sequence: CASSLAGLYNEQFF. CDR3 nucleotide sequence: TGCGCCAGCAGCCTAGCGGGTCTCTACAATGAGCAGTTCTTC.

In the case of this clonotype: Just one base apart from a much larger clone, this may be a read error. The chain carries TRBV27 and TRBJ1-6; possibly TRBD1 for D (5 bases). This CDR3 comprises 13 residues. V lost 5 bases to trimming and J lost 7 bases, with 9 bases between them. Germline values: CDR1 MNHEY, CDR2 SMNVEV (reference sequence). The CDR3 sequence: CASSVGDNSPLHF. The CDR3 nucleotides are TGTGCCAGCAGTGTAGGGGACAATTCACCCCTCCACTTT.

This clonotype is termed medium-sized. The V gene is TRBV5-5, the J gene TRBJ1-2; D is possibly TRBD1 (5 bases). The CDR3 runs to 16 residues. V was cut by 4 bases and J by 4 bases, with 20 bases left in between. Germline V gene lookup returns CDR1 SGHKS and CDR2 YYEKEE (reference sequence). CDR3 loop: CASSRLQDAASYGYTF. In DNA, the CDR3 is TGTGCCAGCAGCCGTCTACAGGACGCCGCATCCTATGGCTACACCTTC.

This clonotype showed up just once. This sequence joins TRBV10-3 and TRBJ1-1, with TRBD1 as a possible D gene (5 bases). Germline V gene sequence: CDR1 ENHRY, CDR2 SYGVKD. V shed 0 bases and J shed 3 bases, with 17 bases lying between them. There are 17 residues in the CDR3. CDR3 sequence (DNA): TGTGCCATCAGTGAGTCGAGTCCCCAGGGAGGCCACACTGAAGCTTTCTTT. This sequence encodes CAISESSPQGGHTEAFF.